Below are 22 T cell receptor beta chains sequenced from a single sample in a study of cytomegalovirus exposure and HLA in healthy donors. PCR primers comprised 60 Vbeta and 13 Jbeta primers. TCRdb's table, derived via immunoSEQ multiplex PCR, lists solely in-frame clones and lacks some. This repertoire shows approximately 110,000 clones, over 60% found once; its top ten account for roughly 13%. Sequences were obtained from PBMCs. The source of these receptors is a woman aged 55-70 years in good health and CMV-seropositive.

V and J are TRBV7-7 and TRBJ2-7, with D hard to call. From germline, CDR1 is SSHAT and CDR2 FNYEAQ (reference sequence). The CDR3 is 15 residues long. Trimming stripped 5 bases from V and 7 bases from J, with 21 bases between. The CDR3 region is CASSPSVAAVREQYF. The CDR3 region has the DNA TGTGCCAGCAGCCCATCGGTGGCGGCAGTTAGGGAGCAGTACTTC.

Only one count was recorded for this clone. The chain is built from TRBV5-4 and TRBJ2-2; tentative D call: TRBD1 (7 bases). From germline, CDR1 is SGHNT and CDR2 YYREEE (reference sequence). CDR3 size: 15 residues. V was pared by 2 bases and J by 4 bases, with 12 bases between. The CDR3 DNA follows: TGTGCCAGCAGCTTTCGACAGGGAGGCACCGGGGAGCTGTTTTTT. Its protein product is CASSFRQGGTGELFF.

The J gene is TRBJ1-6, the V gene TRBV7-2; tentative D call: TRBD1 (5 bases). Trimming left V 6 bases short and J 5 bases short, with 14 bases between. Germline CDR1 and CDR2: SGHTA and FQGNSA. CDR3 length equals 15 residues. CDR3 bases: TGTGCCAGCAGAGCCTCCCAGGGTCATAATTCACCCCTCCACTTT. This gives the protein CASRASQGHNSPLHF. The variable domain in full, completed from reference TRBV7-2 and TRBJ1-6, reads GAGVSQSPSNKVTEKGKDVELRCDPISGHTALYWYRQSLGQGLEFLIYFQGNSAPDKSGLPSDRFSAERTGGSVSTLTIQRTQQEDSAVYLCASRASQGHNSPLHFGNGTRLTVT.

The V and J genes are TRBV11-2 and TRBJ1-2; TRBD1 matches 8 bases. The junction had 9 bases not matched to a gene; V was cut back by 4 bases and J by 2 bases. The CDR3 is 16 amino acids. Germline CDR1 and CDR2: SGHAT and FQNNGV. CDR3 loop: CASSYGTGLSNYGYTF. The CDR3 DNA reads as TGTGCCAGCAGCTATGGGACAGGACTATCCAACTATGGCTACACCTTC.

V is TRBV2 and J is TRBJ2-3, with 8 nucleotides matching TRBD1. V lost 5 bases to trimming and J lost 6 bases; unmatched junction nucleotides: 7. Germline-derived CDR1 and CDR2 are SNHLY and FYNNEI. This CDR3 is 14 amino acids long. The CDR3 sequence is CASSSQGASDTQYF. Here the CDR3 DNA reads TGTGCCAGCAGTTCGCAGGGGGCGTCTGATACGCAGTATTTT.

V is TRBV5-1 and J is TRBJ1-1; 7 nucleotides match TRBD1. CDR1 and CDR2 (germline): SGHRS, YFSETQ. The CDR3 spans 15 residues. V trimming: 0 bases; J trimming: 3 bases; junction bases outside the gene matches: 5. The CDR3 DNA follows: TGCGCCAGCAGCTTGGAGCCAGGGGGTGACACTGAAGCTTTCTTT. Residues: CASSLEPGGDTEAFF.

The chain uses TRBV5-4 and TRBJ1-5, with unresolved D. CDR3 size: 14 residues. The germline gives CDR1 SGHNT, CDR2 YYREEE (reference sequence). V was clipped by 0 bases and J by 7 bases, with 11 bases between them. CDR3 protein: CASSLDGLSQPQHF. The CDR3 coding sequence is TGTGCCAGCAGCTTGGACGGTTTGAGCCAGCCCCAGCATTTT.

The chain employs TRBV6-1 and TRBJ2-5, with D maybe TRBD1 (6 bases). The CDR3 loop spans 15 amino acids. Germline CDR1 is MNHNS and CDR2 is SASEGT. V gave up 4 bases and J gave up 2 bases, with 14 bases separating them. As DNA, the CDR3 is TGTGCCAGCAGTGTGGCACAGGGTAAACAAGAGACCCAGTACTTC. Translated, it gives CASSVAQGKQETQYF.

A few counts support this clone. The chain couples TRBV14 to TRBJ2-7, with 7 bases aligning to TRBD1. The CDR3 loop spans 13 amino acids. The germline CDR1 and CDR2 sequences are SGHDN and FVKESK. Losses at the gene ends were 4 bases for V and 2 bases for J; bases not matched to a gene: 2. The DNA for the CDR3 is TGTGCCAGCAGCCGACAGGGACCCTACGAGCAGTACTTC. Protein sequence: CASSRQGPYEQYF.

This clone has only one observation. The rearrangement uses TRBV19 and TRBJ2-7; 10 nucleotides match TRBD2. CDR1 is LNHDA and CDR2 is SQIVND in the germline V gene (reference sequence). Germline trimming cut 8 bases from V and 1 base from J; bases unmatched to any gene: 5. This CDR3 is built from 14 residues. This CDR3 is CASSSGRSSYEQYF. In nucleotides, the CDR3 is TGTGCCAGTTCTAGCGGGAGATCGTCCTACGAGCAGTACTTC.

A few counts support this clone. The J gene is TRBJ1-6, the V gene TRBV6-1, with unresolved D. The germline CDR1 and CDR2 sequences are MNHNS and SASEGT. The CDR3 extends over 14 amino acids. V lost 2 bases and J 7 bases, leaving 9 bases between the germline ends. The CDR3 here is CASSERLQNSPLHF. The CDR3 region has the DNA TGTGCCAGCAGTGAAAGACTACAGAATTCACCCCTCCACTTT.

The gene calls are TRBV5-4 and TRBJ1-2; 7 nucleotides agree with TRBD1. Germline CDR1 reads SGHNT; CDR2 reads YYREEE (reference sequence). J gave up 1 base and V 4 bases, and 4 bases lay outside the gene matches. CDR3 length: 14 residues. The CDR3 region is CASSPGTVNYGYTF. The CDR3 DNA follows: TGTGCCAGCAGCCCGGGGACAGTTAACTATGGCTACACCTTC.

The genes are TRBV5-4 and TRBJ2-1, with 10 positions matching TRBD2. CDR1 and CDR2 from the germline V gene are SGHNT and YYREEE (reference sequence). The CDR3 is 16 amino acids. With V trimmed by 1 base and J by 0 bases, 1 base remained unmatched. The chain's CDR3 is CASSLSGRGSYNEQFF. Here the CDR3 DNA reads TGTGCCAGCAGCTTGAGCGGGAGGGGCTCCTACAATGAGCAGTTCTTC.

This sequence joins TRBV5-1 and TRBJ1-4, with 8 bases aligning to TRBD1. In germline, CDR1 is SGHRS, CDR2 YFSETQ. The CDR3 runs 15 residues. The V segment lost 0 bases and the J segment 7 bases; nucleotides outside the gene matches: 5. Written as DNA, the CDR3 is TGCGCCAGCAGCTTGGTAGGGCAGGGGGCTGAAAAACTGTTTTTT. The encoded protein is CASSLVGQGAEKLFF.

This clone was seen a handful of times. The CDR3 reads CASSFKGAGTEAFF. The CDR3 coding sequence is TGTGCCAGCAGCTTTAAAGGGGCCGGGACTGAAGCTTTCTTT. The chain employs TRBV7-2 and TRBJ1-1; a weak D match, TRBD1 (5 bases). V gave up 3 bases and J gave up 5 bases, with 13 bases separating them. CDR3 length equals 14 residues. Per germline, CDR1 SGHTA and CDR2 FQGNSA.

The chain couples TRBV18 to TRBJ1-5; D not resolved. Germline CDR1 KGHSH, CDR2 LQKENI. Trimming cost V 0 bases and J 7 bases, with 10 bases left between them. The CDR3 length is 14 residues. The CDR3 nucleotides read TGTGCCAGCTCACCACCAGATCGGTCCCAGCCCCAGCATTTT. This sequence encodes CASSPPDRSQPQHF.

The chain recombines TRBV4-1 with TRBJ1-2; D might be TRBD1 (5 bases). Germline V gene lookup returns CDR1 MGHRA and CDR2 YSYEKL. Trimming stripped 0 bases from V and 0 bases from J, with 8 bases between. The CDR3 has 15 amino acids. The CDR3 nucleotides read TGCGCCAGCAGCCAAGATGACAGCCCTAACTATGGCTACACCTTC. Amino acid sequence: CASSQDDSPNYGYTF.

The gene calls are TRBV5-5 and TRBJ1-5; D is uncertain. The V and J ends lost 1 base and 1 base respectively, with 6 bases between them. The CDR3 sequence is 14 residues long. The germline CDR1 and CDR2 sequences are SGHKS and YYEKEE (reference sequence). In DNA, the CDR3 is TGTGCCAGCAGCTTGATCGGGAGCAATCAGCCCCAGCATTTT. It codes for CASSLIGSNQPQHF.

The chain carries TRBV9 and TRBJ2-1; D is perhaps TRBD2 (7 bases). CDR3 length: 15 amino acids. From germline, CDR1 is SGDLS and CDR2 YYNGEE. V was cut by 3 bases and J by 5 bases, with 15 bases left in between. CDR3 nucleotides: TGTGCCAGCAGCGATTCGAGGGGGGGCCACAATGAGCAGTTCTTC. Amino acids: CASSDSRGGHNEQFF.

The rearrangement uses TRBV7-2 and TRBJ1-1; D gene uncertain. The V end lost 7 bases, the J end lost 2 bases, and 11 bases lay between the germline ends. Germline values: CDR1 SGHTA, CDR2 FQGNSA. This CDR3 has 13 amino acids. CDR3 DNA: TGTGCCAGCACTGCTAACTACAACACTGAAGCTTTCTTT. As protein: CASTANYNTEAFF.

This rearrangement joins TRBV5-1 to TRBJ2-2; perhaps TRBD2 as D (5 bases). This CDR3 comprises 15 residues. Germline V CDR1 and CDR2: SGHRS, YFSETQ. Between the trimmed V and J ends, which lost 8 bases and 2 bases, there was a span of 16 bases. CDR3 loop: CASHPGGANTGELFF. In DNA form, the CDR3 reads TGCGCCAGTCATCCCGGAGGCGCTAACACCGGGGAGCTGTTTTTT.

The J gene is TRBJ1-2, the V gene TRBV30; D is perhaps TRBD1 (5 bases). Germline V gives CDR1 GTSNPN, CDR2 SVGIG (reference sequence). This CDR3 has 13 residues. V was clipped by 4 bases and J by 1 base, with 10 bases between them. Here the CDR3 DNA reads TGTGCCTGGAATCAGGGCCTTAACTATGGCTACACCTTC. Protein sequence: CAWNQGLNYGYTF.